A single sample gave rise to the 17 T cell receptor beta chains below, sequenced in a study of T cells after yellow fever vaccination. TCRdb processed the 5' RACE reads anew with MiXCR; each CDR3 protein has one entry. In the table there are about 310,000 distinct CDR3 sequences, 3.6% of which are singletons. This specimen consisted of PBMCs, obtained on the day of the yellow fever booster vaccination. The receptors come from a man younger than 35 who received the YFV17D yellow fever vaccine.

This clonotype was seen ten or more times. The DNA for the CDR3 is TGTGCCAGCAGTCTGCCACAGGGGGCTAACATTCAGTACTTC. As protein: CASSLPQGANIQYF. The V and J genes are TRBV12-3 or TRBV12-4 and TRBJ2-4, with 9 bases that match TRBD1. The V segment lost 5 bases and the J segment 7 bases; nucleotides outside the gene matches: 6. The CDR3 spans 14 residues.

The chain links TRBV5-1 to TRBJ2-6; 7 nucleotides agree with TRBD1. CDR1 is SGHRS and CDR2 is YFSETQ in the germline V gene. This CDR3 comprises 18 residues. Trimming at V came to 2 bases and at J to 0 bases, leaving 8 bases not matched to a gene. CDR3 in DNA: TGCGCCAGCAGCTTTGTCGGACAGGTACTCTCTGGGGCCAACGTCCTGACTTTC. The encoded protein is CASSFVGQVLSGANVLTF.

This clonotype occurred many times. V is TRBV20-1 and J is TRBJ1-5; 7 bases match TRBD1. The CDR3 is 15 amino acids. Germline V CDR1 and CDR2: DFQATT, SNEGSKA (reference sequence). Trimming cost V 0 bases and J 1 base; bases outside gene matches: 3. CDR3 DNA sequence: TGCAGTGCTAGAGACCCGGGACAGAGCAATCAGCCCCAGCATTTT. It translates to CSARDPGQSNQPQHF.

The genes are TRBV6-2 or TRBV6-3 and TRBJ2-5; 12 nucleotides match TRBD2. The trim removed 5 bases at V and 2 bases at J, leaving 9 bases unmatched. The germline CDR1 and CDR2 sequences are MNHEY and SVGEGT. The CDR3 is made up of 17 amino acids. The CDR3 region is CASSRDRLAGDQETQYF. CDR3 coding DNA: TGTGCCAGCAGTCGCGATCGACTAGCGGGGGATCAAGAGACCCAGTACTTC.

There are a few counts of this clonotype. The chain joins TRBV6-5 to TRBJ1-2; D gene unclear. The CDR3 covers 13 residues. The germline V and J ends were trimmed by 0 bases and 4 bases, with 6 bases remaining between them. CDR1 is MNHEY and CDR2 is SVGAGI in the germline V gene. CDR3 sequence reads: CASSYSGSYGYTF. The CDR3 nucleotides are TGTGCCAGCAGTTACTCGGGTTCCTATGGCTACACCTTC.

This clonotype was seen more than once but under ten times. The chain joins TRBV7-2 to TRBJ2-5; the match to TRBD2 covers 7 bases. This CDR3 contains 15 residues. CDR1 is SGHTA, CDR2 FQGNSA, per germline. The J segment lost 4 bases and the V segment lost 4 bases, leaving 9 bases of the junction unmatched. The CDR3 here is CASSSPLTSRETQYF. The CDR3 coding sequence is TGTGCCAGCAGCTCCCCCCTGACTAGCAGAGAGACCCAGTACTTC.

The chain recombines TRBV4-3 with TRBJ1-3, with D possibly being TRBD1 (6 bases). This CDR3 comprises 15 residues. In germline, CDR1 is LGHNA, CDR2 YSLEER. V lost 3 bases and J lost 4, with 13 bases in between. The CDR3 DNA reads TGCGCCAGCAGCCAGTTTCGGGGGGCCGGAAACACCATATATTTT. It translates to CASSQFRGAGNTIYF.

The CDR3: CASSFRTGDQETQYF. The CDR3 coding sequence is TGTGCCAGCAGCTTTAGGACAGGAGACCAAGAGACCCAGTACTTC. This chain uses TRBV5-4 with TRBJ2-5; TRBD1 matches at 7 bases. Germline-derived CDR1 and CDR2 are SGHNT and YYREEE (reference sequence). The CDR3 runs to 15 residues. Trimming took 2 bases from V and 0 from J; bases not matched to a gene: 4.

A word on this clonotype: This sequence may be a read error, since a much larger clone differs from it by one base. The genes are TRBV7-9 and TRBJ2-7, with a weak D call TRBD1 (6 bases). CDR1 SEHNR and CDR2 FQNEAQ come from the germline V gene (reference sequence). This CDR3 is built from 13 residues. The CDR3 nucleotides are TGTGCCAGCAGCTCGGACAGTTCCTACGAGGAGTACTTC. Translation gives CASSSDSSYEEYF.

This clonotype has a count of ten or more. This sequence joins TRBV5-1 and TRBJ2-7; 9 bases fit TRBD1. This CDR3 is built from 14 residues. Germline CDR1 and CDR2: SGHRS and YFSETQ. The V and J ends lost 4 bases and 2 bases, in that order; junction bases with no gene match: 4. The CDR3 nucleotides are TGCGCCAGCAGCAGGGGACAGGGAACCTACGAGCAGTACGTC. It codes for CASSRGQGTYEQYV.

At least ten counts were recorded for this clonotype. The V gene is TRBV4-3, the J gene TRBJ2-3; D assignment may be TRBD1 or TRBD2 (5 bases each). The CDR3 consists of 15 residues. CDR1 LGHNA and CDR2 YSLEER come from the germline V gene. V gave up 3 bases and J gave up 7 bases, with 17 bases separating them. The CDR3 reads CASSQSRDPPYTQYF. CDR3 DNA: TGCGCCAGCAGCCAGTCCCGGGACCCTCCTTATACGCAGTATTTT.

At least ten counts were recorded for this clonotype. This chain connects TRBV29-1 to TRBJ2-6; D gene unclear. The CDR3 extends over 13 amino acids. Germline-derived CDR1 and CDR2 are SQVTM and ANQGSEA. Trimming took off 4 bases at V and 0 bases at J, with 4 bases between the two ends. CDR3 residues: CSVVLSGANVLTF. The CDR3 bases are TGCAGCGTTGTCCTCTCTGGGGCCAACGTCCTGACTTTC.

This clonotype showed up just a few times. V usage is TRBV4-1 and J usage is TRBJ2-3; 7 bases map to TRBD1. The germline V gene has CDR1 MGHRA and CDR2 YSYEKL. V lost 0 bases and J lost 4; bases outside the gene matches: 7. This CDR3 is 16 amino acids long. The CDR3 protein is CASSQDATGSPDTQYF. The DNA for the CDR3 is TGCGCCAGCAGCCAAGACGCGACAGGGTCCCCAGATACGCAGTATTTT.

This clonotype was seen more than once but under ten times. Here the CDR3 DNA reads TGTGCCAGCAGCCCCAGACCCTCCTACGAGCAGTACGTC. Amino acids: CASSPRPSYEQYV. The chain carries TRBV7-2 and TRBJ2-7; D is ambiguous. This CDR3 has 13 amino acids. Per germline, CDR1 SGHTA and CDR2 FQGNSA. Trimming pared 5 bases from V and 0 bases from J, leaving 8 bases between.

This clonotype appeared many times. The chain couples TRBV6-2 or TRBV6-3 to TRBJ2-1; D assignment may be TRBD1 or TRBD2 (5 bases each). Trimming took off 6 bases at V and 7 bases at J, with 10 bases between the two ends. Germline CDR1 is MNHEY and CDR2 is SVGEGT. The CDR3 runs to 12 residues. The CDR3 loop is CASSGTWNEQFF. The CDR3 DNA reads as TGTGCCAGCAGCGGGACGTGGAATGAGCAGTTCTTC.

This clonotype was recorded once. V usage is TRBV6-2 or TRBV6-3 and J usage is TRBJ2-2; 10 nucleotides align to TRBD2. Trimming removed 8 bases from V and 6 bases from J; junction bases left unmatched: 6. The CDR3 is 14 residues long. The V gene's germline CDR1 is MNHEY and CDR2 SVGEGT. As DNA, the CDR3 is TGTGCCAGCTGCTTAGCGGGGGGTCCCGGGGAGCTGTTTTTT. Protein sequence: CASCLAGGPGELFF.

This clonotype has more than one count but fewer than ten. The CDR3 reads CASSQVFADNEQFF. Written as DNA, the CDR3 is TGTGCCAGCAGCCAAGTCTTCGCTGACAATGAGCAGTTCTTC. The chain carries TRBV14 and TRBJ2-1, with no clear D. This CDR3 is 14 amino acids long. V was shortened by 1 base and J by 5 bases, with 9 bases between the two germline ends. Germline CDR1 is SGHDN and CDR2 is FVKESK. Supplemented by reference TRBV14 and TRBJ2-1, the full variable domain reads EAGVTQFPSHSVIEKGQTVTLRCDPISGHDNLYWYRRVMGKEIKFLLHFVKESKQDESGMPNNRFLAERTGGTYSTLKVQPAELEDSGVYFCASSQVFADNEQFFGPGTRLTVL.